The TCR beta chain under discussion was sequenced for a study of T cell responses to AZD1222 COVID-19 vaccine. Overall study findings and caveats: Unmutated regions of variants are reportedly targeted by nearly half of spike-specific TCRs. Donors were largely white British and mainly female; clonal diversity was possibly underestimated.

Using immunoSEQ multiplex PCR, the repertoire was profiled, and TCRdb retains in-frame clones only, with some absent. The repertoire holds nearly 80,000 clones, 65% to 85% seen once, with 20% to 25% in the top ten. This CDR3 has 16 residues. CDR1 and CDR2 from the germline V gene are LNHNV and YYDKDF (reference sequence). The V and J ends lost 2 bases and 6 bases, in that order; junction bases with no gene match: 7. A note on this clone: Antigen: not known.

Sequenced material: peripheral blood, taken on day 0 of AZD1222 vaccination. The TCR sequence derives from an adult in good health. The chain joins TRBV15 to TRBJ2-1; TRBD1 aligns across 10 bases. The chain's CDR3 is CATSRPTGTGANEQFF. CDR3 nucleotide sequence: TGTGCCACCAGCAGACCAACCGGGACAGGGGCCAATGAGCAGTTCTTC.